Presented here are 12 T cell receptor beta chains from one specimen sequenced in a study of human CD8 memory T cell subsets (dated by TCRdb to about 2020). A Human TCR Profiling Kit was used to prepare UMI-labeled 5' RACE TCRbeta libraries. TCRdb reprocessed the reads, and each CDR3 protein sequence is entered once, without DNA. This sample's clone table shows 9,500 to 11,000 distinct CDR3 sequences. Of the sample, roughly a sixth falls within the top ten clones. The sequenced sample consisted of CD8+ T cells from PBMCs. The origin of the receptors is a human donor in good health.

By frequency, this clonotype registers medium-sized. The genes are TRBV29-1 and TRBJ1-2; checking the TCRdb D call of TRBD1 is not possible without DNA. Looked up from germline, CDR1 is SQVTM and CDR2 is ANQGSEA. The CDR3 covers 19 residues. The CDR3 here is CSVEGGQGGWMEANYGYTF.

The rearrangement uses TRBV7-9 and TRBJ2-7. Germline V gene lookup returns CDR1 SEHNR and CDR2 FQNEAQ (reference sequence). The CDR3 has 12 residues. The CDR3 sequence: CASSFDRYEQYF.

The chain's CDR3 is CASSSQAPAYEQYF. The chain has TRBV5-6 and TRBJ2-7. The CDR3 has 14 amino acids. Looked up from germline, CDR1 is SGHDT and CDR2 is YYEEEE.

The chain combines TRBV11-1 with TRBJ2-1. Germline V gene sequence: CDR1 SGHAT, CDR2 FQDESV (reference sequence). This CDR3 comprises 11 residues. The CDR3 sequence: CASSFGYEQFF.

The chain has TRBV4-1 and TRBJ1-5; there is no DNA to check the TCRdb D call of TRBD1. The CDR3 is 15 amino acids. Germline V gene lookup returns CDR1 MGHRA and CDR2 YSYEKL. The chain's CDR3 is CASSQDVGTDQPQHF.

The genes are TRBV6-2 or TRBV6-3 and TRBJ2-7; TCRdb reports TRBD2, a call that lacks DNA to check it against. This CDR3 is 14 amino acids long. CDR1 is MNHEY, CDR2 SVGEGT, per germline. The CDR3 loop reads CASSYGGVTYEQYF.

The V and J genes are TRBV3-1 and TRBJ1-2. The CDR3 length is 15 residues. CDR1 is LGHDT and CDR2 is YNNKEL in the germline V gene (reference sequence). CDR3 amino acids: CASSQGSYTDYGYTF.

This sequence joins TRBV11-2 and TRBJ2-5. There are 12 residues in the CDR3. Per germline, CDR1 SGHAT and CDR2 FQNNGV. CDR3 in amino acids: CASSLVGETQYF.

The chain has TRBV5-4 and TRBJ1-4. CDR3 length equals 14 residues. Germline V gene lookup returns CDR1 SGHNT and CDR2 YYREEE (reference sequence). The chain's CDR3 is CASSSDRDYEKLFF.

The chain has TRBV7-9 and TRBJ2-7; the D gene TCRdb calls, TRBD1, cannot be checked with no DNA. CDR1 is SEHNR, CDR2 FQNEAQ, per germline (reference sequence). This CDR3 is 17 amino acids long. This chain's CDR3 is CASSSTDGGRHPYEQYF.

This clonotype is classed as medium-sized by frequency. The chain joins TRBV16 to TRBJ1-2; TCRdb names TRBD1, which stays unverified in the absence of DNA. Germline CDR1 is KGHSY and CDR2 is FQNENV. The CDR3 extends over 15 amino acids. The chain's CDR3 is CASSQLPGASYGYTF.

The rearrangement joins TRBV7-6 to TRBJ2-5. Looked up from germline, CDR1 is SGHVS and CDR2 is FNYEAQ. The CDR3 has 14 amino acids. CDR3 sequence reads: CASSLGPAQETQYF.